This TCR beta chain was obtained from a study of PD-L1 blockade in urothelial cancer. Profiled with immunoSEQ multiplex PCR; TCRdb holds only in-frame clones, not every one. The profile shows tens of thousands of clones, around 90% of them singletons. Germline V gene sequence: CDR1 SGHAT, CDR2 FQDESV (reference sequence). The CDR3 loop spans 16 amino acids. Deletions cut 5 bases from V and 0 bases from J, with 16 bases between. There are a few counts of this clone. The clonotype originates from a man in his 60s with urothelial cancer. The rearrangement links TRBV11-1 to TRBJ1-1, with TRBD1 as a possible D gene (5 bases). The material sequenced was PBMCs, taken around atezolizumab (anti-PD-L1) treatment. CDR3 sequence: CASSIYRNRMNTEAFF. CDR3 coding DNA: TGTGCCAGCAGCATATACAGGAATCGGATGAACACTGAAGCTTTCTTT.